Shown below are 25 T cell receptor beta chains from a single sample sequenced in a study of identical twins. TCRdb itself ran the 5' RACE reads through MiXCR, one entry per CDR3 protein. Of hundreds of thousands of distinct CDR3 sequences in the sample, more than 6.5% were seen once. These data were also reused for a study on yellow fever vaccine responses in identical twins.

The sequencing sample was made of memory (CD45RO+) T cells sorted from blood. These receptors originate from a woman aged 18-29 years in good health.

This clonotype appeared many times. The chain employs TRBV5-1 and TRBJ1-6, with 8 positions matching TRBD1. The length of the CDR3 is 17 residues. V shed 4 bases and J 0 bases; nucleotides not matched to a gene: 6. The germline V gene has CDR1 SGHRS and CDR2 YFSETQ. The CDR3, as DNA: TGCGCCAGCAGCGTGGGGACAGGCGGCTCCTATAATTCACCCCTCCACTTT. Its translation is CASSVGTGGSYNSPLHF.

In this sample, this clonotype turned up many times. The chain joins TRBV7-9 to TRBJ2-2; D may correspond to TRBD1 or TRBD2 (5 bases each). The CDR3 runs to 17 residues. Between the trimmed V and J ends, which lost 2 bases and 0 bases, there was a span of 13 bases. Germline V gene sequence: CDR1 SEHNR, CDR2 FQNEAQ (reference sequence). CDR3 bases: TGTGCCAGCAGCTTATTGTTTCGGGGACCGAACACCGGGGAGCTGTTTTTT. This codes for CASSLLFRGPNTGELFF.

The table lists this clonotype with a few counts. The rearrangement joins TRBV3-1 to TRBJ1-5; D possibly corresponds to TRBD1 (6 bases). Per the germline V gene, CDR1 is LGHDT and CDR2 is YNNKEL (reference sequence). The CDR3 loop spans 13 amino acids. V gave up 11 bases and J gave up 6 bases, with 17 bases separating them. CDR3 sequence (DNA): TGTGCCGGGGTATGGGGGGCGCGTCAGCCCCAGCATTTT. It encodes CAGVWGARQPQHF.

This clonotype was counted many times. The rearrangement joins TRBV6-1 to TRBJ2-2; weak D call: TRBD2 (5 bases). V was clipped by 2 bases and J by 6 bases, with 10 bases between them. The germline V gene has CDR1 MNHNS and CDR2 SASEGT. The CDR3 is 14 residues long. This CDR3 is CASSESRVAGELFF. The CDR3 region has the DNA TGTGCCAGCAGTGAATCGAGGGTCGCCGGGGAGCTGTTTTTT.

This clonotype showed up many times. The genes are TRBV20-1 and TRBJ1-4, with D unresolved. Trimming stripped 4 bases from V and 7 bases from J, with 13 bases between. Germline loops: CDR1 DFQATT, CDR2 SNEGSKA (reference sequence). CDR3 length equals 13 residues. CDR3 residues: CSATNDMTEKLFF. CDR3 sequence (DNA): TGCAGTGCTACTAACGACATGACTGAAAAACTGTTTTTT.

Many counts were recorded for this clonotype. The chain has TRBV5-1 and TRBJ2-1, with 9 positions matching TRBD2. The CDR3 totals 14 residues. V shed 7 bases and J 4 bases; nucleotides not matched to a gene: 6. The germline gives CDR1 SGHRS, CDR2 YFSETQ. CDR3 amino acids: CASGPSGVYNEQFF. CDR3 bases: TGCGCCAGCGGCCCTAGCGGGGTTTACAATGAGCAGTTCTTC.

This clonotype was detected a few times. V usage is TRBV12-3 or TRBV12-4 and J usage is TRBJ2-7; D is perhaps TRBD1 (6 bases). V gave up 1 base and J gave up 6 bases, with 13 bases separating them. This CDR3 contains 14 residues. The CDR3 protein is CASSLEQGRGEQYF. The CDR3 nucleotides read TGTGCCAGCAGTTTAGAACAGGGCAGAGGCGAGCAGTACTTC.

V gene TRBV4-2 combines with J gene TRBJ2-5; maybe TRBD2 (7 bases). CDR1 and CDR2 from the germline V gene are LGHNA and YNFKEQ. V was cut by 0 bases and J by 7 bases, with 15 bases left in between. The CDR3 contains 15 residues. The CDR3 DNA is TGTGCCAGCAGCCAAGAAGGGGGGGCCACGGGGACCCAGTACTTC. Amino acid sequence: CASSQEGGATGTQYF.

The J gene is TRBJ2-7, the V gene TRBV9; no reliable D call. V was shortened by 0 bases and J by 0 bases, with 7 bases between the two germline ends. This CDR3 has 14 amino acids. Germline assignment: CDR1 SGDLS and CDR2 YYNGEE. The CDR3 is CASSVGPGSYEQYF. As DNA, the CDR3 is TGTGCCAGCAGCGTAGGCCCTGGCTCCTACGAGCAGTACTTC.

The chain employs TRBV2 and TRBJ2-7; D is perhaps TRBD1 (5 bases). The CDR3 runs 17 residues. V gave up 2 bases and J gave up 2 bases, with 19 bases separating them. The germline V gene has CDR1 SNHLY and CDR2 FYNNEI. The CDR3 sequence is CASSELRKTASTYEQYF. The CDR3 DNA reads as TGTGCCAGCAGTGAATTGCGGAAGACAGCCAGCACCTACGAGCAGTACTTC.

V gene TRBV20-1 combines with J gene TRBJ2-2; D might be TRBD1 or TRBD2, each matching 6 bases. The CDR3 has 13 amino acids. The germline CDR1 and CDR2 sequences are DFQATT and SNEGSKA (reference sequence). The ends were cut back, 7 bases at V and 4 bases at J, with 13 bases in the middle. CDR3 residues: CSVVEGGTGELFF. The CDR3 region has the DNA TGCAGTGTGGTAGAGGGGGGCACCGGGGAGCTGTTTTTT.

This clonotype was seen more than once but under ten times. This chain connects TRBV5-5 to TRBJ2-1; a weak D match, TRBD1 (7 bases). The CDR3 extends over 16 amino acids. Germline CDR1 is SGHKS and CDR2 is YYEKEE (reference sequence). The V gene lost 1 base and the J gene lost 10 bases, with 21 bases spanning the gap. The CDR3 here is CASSLRQGLILLEQFF. As DNA, the CDR3 is TGTGCCAGCAGCTTGCGACAGGGACTGATACTGTTGGAGCAGTTCTTC.

This clonotype has a count of ten or more. This sequence joins TRBV6-1 and TRBJ1-6, with D perhaps matching TRBD1 (5 bases). This CDR3 contains 13 residues. The V gene lost 3 bases and the J gene lost 7 bases, with 7 bases spanning the gap. From germline, CDR1 is MNHNS and CDR2 SASEGT. Here the CDR3 DNA reads TGTGCCAGCAGTGACAGGGAAAATTCACCCCTCCACTTT. As protein: CASSDRENSPLHF.

In this sample, this clonotype turned up once. The chain recombines TRBV10-3 with TRBJ1-2; D gene uncertain. CDR1 is ENHRY and CDR2 is SYGVKD in the germline V gene. The CDR3 totals 13 residues. The V end was cut by 6 bases, the J end by 5 bases, with 13 bases between. The CDR3 bases are TGTGCCATCAGCGGTCCGGGGATGTATGGCTACACCTTC. It encodes CAISGPGMYGYTF.

The chain joins TRBV5-6 to TRBJ1-5; D is undetermined. CDR1 is SGHDT, CDR2 YYEEEE, per germline. There are 14 residues in the CDR3. Trimming left V 0 bases short and J 6 bases short, with 10 bases between. The CDR3 is CASSLAGLTQPQHF. CDR3 nucleotide sequence: TGTGCCAGCAGCTTGGCGGGATTGACTCAGCCCCAGCATTTT.

This clonotype showed up many times. This sequence joins TRBV12-3 or TRBV12-4 and TRBJ2-7; 7 nucleotides line up with TRBD1. The CDR3 is 14 residues long. V lost 4 bases, J lost 2 bases, and 5 bases stayed unmatched. CDR3 sequence reads: CASSWGQNTYEQYF. The DNA of the CDR3 is TGTGCCAGCAGTTGGGGACAGAATACCTACGAGCAGTACTTC.

This clonotype was recorded many times. The genes are TRBV7-8 and TRBJ2-7; TRBD2 matches 8 bases. The CDR3 sequence is 14 residues long. The junction had 5 bases not matched to a gene; V was cut back by 4 bases and J by 3 bases. The germline V gene encodes CDR1 SGHVS and CDR2 FQNEAQ. DNA of the CDR3: TGTGCCAGCAGCTCCGGGGGGGGATTCTACGAGCAGTACTTC. This encodes CASSSGGGFYEQYF.

The chain has TRBV7-2 and TRBJ2-3; D possibly corresponds to TRBD1 (5 bases). There are 12 residues in the CDR3. From germline, CDR1 is SGHTA and CDR2 FQGNSA. The V end was cut by 6 bases, the J end by 9 bases, with 13 bases between. The chain's CDR3 is CASRPGYGTQYF. The CDR3 nucleotides read TGTGCCAGCAGACCAGGGTATGGGACGCAGTATTTT.

This clonotype was picked up one time. J is TRBJ2-2 and V is TRBV20-1; weak D call: TRBD2 (6 bases). Germline CDR1 reads DFQATT; CDR2 reads SNEGSKA (reference sequence). Trimming stripped 3 bases from V and 7 bases from J, with 18 bases between. This CDR3 contains 15 residues. In nucleotides, the CDR3 is TGCAGTGCTAGGAGTGCGGCTAGCGAGATCGGGGAGCTGTTTTTT. Translated, it gives CSARSAASEIGELFF.

This clonotype has ten or more counts. The chain uses TRBV5-1 and TRBJ2-5; no reliable D call. The germline CDR1 and CDR2 sequences are SGHRS and YFSETQ. The CDR3 is made up of 13 amino acids. V shed 4 bases and J shed 1 base, with 8 bases lying between them. The CDR3 DNA reads as TGCGCCAGCAGCCCGGTCCCCCAAGAGACCCAGTACTTC. This codes for CASSPVPQETQYF.

The chain uses TRBV20-1 and TRBJ1-3, with D unresolved. V lost 0 bases to trimming and J lost 2 bases, with 8 bases between them. The CDR3 spans 14 residues. Germline values: CDR1 DFQATT, CDR2 SNEGSKA (reference sequence). The CDR3 DNA sequence: TGCAGTGCTAGAGATCTTACAGCTGGAAACACCATATATTTT. It specifies CSARDLTAGNTIYF.

This clonotype was seen at least ten times. The chain joins TRBV20-1 to TRBJ1-6; maybe TRBD1 (6 bases). Germline V CDR1 and CDR2: DFQATT, SNEGSKA (reference sequence). The CDR3 covers 13 residues. The germline V and J ends were trimmed by 7 bases and 8 bases, with 15 bases remaining between them. In DNA form, the CDR3 reads TGCAGTGTCAAGGACAGAGACCATTCACCCCTCCACTTT. As protein: CSVKDRDHSPLHF.

This sequence joins TRBV20-1 and TRBJ1-4; TRBD1 matches 9 bases. Germline loops: CDR1 DFQATT, CDR2 SNEGSKA (reference sequence). V lost 2 bases, J lost 10 bases, and 11 bases stayed unmatched. CDR3 length: 15 amino acids. CDR3 protein: CSARTTGQGPRKLFF. DNA for the CDR3: TGCAGTGCTAGAACAACTGGACAGGGGCCTAGAAAACTGTTTTTT.

This rearrangement joins TRBV24-1 to TRBJ2-1; 7 bases are a match to TRBD2. Germline loops: CDR1 KGHDR, CDR2 SFDVKD. V was pared by 0 bases and J by 3 bases, with 4 bases of the junction left unmatched. This CDR3 is built from 16 residues. The CDR3 DNA is TGTGCCACCAGTGATTTGGGGGGGGACGTCTACAATGAGCAGTTCTTC. This sequence encodes CATSDLGGDVYNEQFF.

Many counts were recorded for this clonotype. This rearrangement joins TRBV15 to TRBJ1-6; D is undetermined. CDR1 and CDR2 (germline): LNHNV, YYDKDF (reference sequence). The CDR3 is made up of 16 amino acids. V was clipped by 0 bases and J by 5 bases, with 11 bases between them. CDR3 sequence reads: CATSRDGRNHNSPLHF. In DNA, the CDR3 is TGTGCCACCAGCAGAGATGGCCGAAACCATAATTCACCCCTCCACTTT.